The 9 T cell receptor beta chains presented below share a single source sample, sequenced in a study of OX40 agonist ivuxolimab in advanced cancers. Assay used: immunoSEQ multiplex PCR; TCRdb lists only in-frame clones, some missing. The sample lists some 15,000 clones, 65% to 75% occurring once. The source material was CD4+ or CD8+ T cells sorted from blood, sampled in a trial of the OX40 agonist ivuxolimab. The receptors derive from an adult with an advanced solid tumor such as melanoma, head and neck, liver or kidney cancer.

V usage is TRBV29-1 and J usage is TRBJ2-4, with D possibly being TRBD2 (7 bases). Trimming removed 5 bases at V and 5 bases at J, with 19 bases between. CDR3 length equals 15 residues. In germline, CDR1 is SQVTM, CDR2 ANQGSEA. CDR3 in DNA: TGCAGCGTTCTGGGGGGGGGCGCGAGGGAAAACATTCAGTACTTC. Amino acid sequence: CSVLGGGARENIQYF.

The CDR3 region is CASRKSLAGEITGELFF. Written as DNA, the CDR3 is TGTGCCAGCAGGAAATCACTAGCGGGAGAGATTACCGGGGAGCTGTTTTTT. The genes are TRBV27 and TRBJ2-2; 11 bases align to TRBD2. V trimming: 6 bases; J trimming: 5 bases; junction bases outside the gene matches: 11. CDR1 MNHEY and CDR2 SMNVEV come from the germline V gene (reference sequence). The CDR3 covers 17 residues.

This clone appeared a single time. V and J are TRBV18 and TRBJ1-1, with 8 positions matching TRBD1. Germline V gene data show CDR1 as KGHSH and CDR2 as LQKENI. This CDR3 has 17 amino acids. V trimming: 2 bases; J trimming: 1 base; junction bases outside the gene matches: 9. In DNA form, the CDR3 reads TGTGCCAGCTCACCAAGGACAGGGACCGATCCGAACACTGAAGCTTTCTTT. Its protein is CASSPRTGTDPNTEAFF.

The J gene is TRBJ2-1, the V gene TRBV13, with D maybe TRBD2 (5 bases). Germline V gene sequence: CDR1 PRHDT, CDR2 FYEKMQ (reference sequence). Between the trimmed V and J ends, which lost 0 bases and 4 bases, there was a span of 19 bases. The CDR3 spans 18 residues. CDR3 DNA: TGTGCCAGCAGCTTAGGGGCTAGCTCCTCGCTTGGGTACAATGAGCAGTTCTTC. It codes for CASSLGASSSLGYNEQFF.

The chain uses TRBV10-3 and TRBJ2-7; tentatively, D is TRBD1 or TRBD2 (5 bases each). CDR3 size: 14 residues. Trimming left V 3 bases short and J 5 bases short, with 14 bases between. Germline CDR1 is ENHRY and CDR2 is SYGVKD. The CDR3, as DNA: TGTGCCATCAGTGATGGGGCGCCGGGACACGAGCAGTACTTC. This translates into CAISDGAPGHEQYF.

The genes are TRBV7-3 and TRBJ2-7, with D possibly being TRBD1 (5 bases). The CDR3 has 15 residues. The germline CDR1 and CDR2 sequences are SGHTA and FQGTGA. Between the trimmed V and J ends, which lost 2 bases and 0 bases, there was a span of 11 bases. Here the CDR3 DNA reads TGTGCCAGCAGCTTAGGGGCAGAGAGCTCCTACGAGCAGTACTTC. It encodes CASSLGAESSYEQYF.

The rearrangement links TRBV7-9 to TRBJ2-7; D is uncertain. CDR3 length: 16 amino acids. V was pared by 1 base and J by 1 base, with 14 bases between. Per germline, CDR1 SEHNR and CDR2 FQNEAQ (reference sequence). This chain's CDR3 is CASSLVFPEKSYEQYF. As DNA, the CDR3 is TGTGCCAGCAGCTTAGTATTTCCCGAAAAATCCTACGAGCAGTACTTC.

The chain recombines TRBV15 with TRBJ2-1; D possibly corresponds to TRBD2 (6 bases). This CDR3 has 17 residues. The germline V and J ends were trimmed by 5 bases and 5 bases, with 22 bases remaining between them. CDR1 and CDR2 (germline): LNHNV, YYDKDF (reference sequence). DNA for the CDR3: TGTGCCACCAGCGCCTTATTACGGGAGATTGCGGACAATGAGCAGTTCTTC. This gives the protein CATSALLREIADNEQFF.

V is TRBV11-2 and J is TRBJ1-2; 8 bases are shared with TRBD1. The CDR3 totals 17 residues. The V segment lost 3 bases and the J segment 6 bases; nucleotides outside the gene matches: 15. Germline V gene lookup returns CDR1 SGHAT and CDR2 FQNNGV. CDR3 sequence reads: CASSLRTGITILDGYTF. In nucleotides, the CDR3 is TGTGCCAGCAGCTTGAGGACAGGGATAACGATCCTGGATGGCTACACCTTC.